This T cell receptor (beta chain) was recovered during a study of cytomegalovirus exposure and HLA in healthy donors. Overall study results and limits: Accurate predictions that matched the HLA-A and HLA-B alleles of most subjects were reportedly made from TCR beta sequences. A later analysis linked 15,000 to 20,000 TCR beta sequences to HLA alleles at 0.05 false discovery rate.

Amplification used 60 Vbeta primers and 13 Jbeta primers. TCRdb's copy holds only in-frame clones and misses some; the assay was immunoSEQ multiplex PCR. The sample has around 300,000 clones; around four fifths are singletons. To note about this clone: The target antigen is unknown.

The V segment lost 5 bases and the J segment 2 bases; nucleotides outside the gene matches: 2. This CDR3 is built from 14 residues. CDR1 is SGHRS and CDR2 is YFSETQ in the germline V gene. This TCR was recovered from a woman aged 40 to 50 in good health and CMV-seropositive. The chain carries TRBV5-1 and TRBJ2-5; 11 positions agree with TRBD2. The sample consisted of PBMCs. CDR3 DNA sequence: TGCGCCAGCAGTAGCGGGAGGGGGCAAGAGACCCAGTACTTC. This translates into CASSSGRGQETQYF. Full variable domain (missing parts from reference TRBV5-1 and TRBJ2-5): KAGVTQTPRYLIKTRGQQVTLSCSPISGHRSVSWYQQTPGQGLQFLFEYFSETQRNKGNFPGRFSGRQFSNSRSEMNVSTLELGDSALYLCASSSGRGQETQYFGPGTRLLVL.